The 10 T cell receptor beta chains below were found in one sample sequenced in a study of blood T cell repertoires in COVID-19. Generated by immunoSEQ multiplex PCR, the TCRdb table keeps only in-frame clones and is missing some. The table shows more than 85,000 clones, with approximately 85% occurring only once. Sequencing used peripheral blood. These receptors came from a woman in her sixties or seventies with acute or convalescent COVID-19.

Here the CDR3 DNA reads TGTGCCAGCAGTTACTCGGGACACCTTACAGATACGCAGTATTTT. Its translation is CASSYSGHLTDTQYF. This chain connects TRBV6-5 to TRBJ2-3, with D tentatively TRBD1 (6 bases). The V gene's germline CDR1 is MNHEY and CDR2 SVGAGI. V was trimmed by 0 bases and J by 3 bases, leaving 10 bases between them. The CDR3 has 15 amino acids.

CDR3 nucleotide sequence: TGTGCCAGCAGCCTCGGACAGGGTACTGAAGCTTTCTTT. Translating gives CASSLGQGTEAFF. The rearrangement uses TRBV13 and TRBJ1-1; TRBD1 matches at 8 bases. With 5 bases clipped from V and 5 bases from J, the junction kept 4 bases outside the gene matches. CDR1 and CDR2 (germline): PRHDT, FYEKMQ (reference sequence). The CDR3 has 13 amino acids.

The gene calls are TRBV21-1 and TRBJ2-7; TRBD2 was called by the table and not checked on the DNA. TRBV21-1 is a pseudogene locus. The CDR3 spans 12 residues. The CDR3 is CASSPVLYEQYF. CDR3 in DNA: TGTGCCAGCAGCCCCGTCCTCTACGAGCAGTACTTC.

V is TRBV27 and J is TRBJ1-1; 7 bases agree with TRBD1. Germline trimming cut 5 bases from V and 5 bases from J; bases unmatched to any gene: 11. This CDR3 has 15 residues. Per the germline V gene, CDR1 is MNHEY and CDR2 is SMNVEV (reference sequence). Here the CDR3 reads CASSPKPTGATEAFF. The CDR3 DNA reads as TGTGCCAGCAGTCCAAAGCCCACAGGGGCGACTGAAGCTTTCTTT.

The gene calls are TRBV20-1 and TRBJ1-5, with TRBD1 matching over 9 bases. Germline CDR1 DFQATT, CDR2 SNEGSKA (reference sequence). The V segment lost 3 bases and the J segment 4 bases; nucleotides outside the gene matches: 7. The CDR3 spans 15 residues. CDR3 nucleotide sequence: TGCAGTGCTAGTTCCGGGACAGGGAGGAATCAGCCCCAGCATTTT. Its protein product is CSASSGTGRNQPQHF.

The J gene is TRBJ2-7, the V gene TRBV3-1 (or the pseudogene TRBV3-2); 7 bases fit TRBD2. The V segment lost 4 bases and the J segment 0 bases; nucleotides outside the gene matches: 12. CDR3 length: 17 amino acids. From germline, CDR1 is LGHDT and CDR2 YNNKEL (reference sequence). The CDR3: CASSPRGRGRSSYEQYF. CDR3 nucleotide sequence: TGTGCCAGCAGCCCTCGGGGGAGGGGTCGGAGCTCCTACGAGCAGTACTTC.

This clone was found once. The genes are TRBV5-6 and TRBJ1-2; 7 bases map to TRBD1. The V gene's germline CDR1 is SGHDT and CDR2 YYEEEE. With 4 bases clipped from V and 7 bases from J, the junction kept 4 bases outside the gene matches. This CDR3 region has 12 residues. The CDR3 region is CASSPGTAGYTF. DNA of the CDR3: TGTGCCAGCAGCCCTGGGACAGCTGGCTACACCTTC.

This sequence joins TRBV14 and TRBJ1-2, with TRBD1 identical over 10 bases. The CDR3 extends over 14 amino acids. Per the germline V gene, CDR1 is SGHDN and CDR2 is FVKESK. Unmatched junction bases numbered 6, after V lost 4 bases and J lost 7 bases. This CDR3 reads CASSPRTGGFGYTF. The CDR3 nucleotides are TGTGCCAGCAGCCCGCGGACAGGGGGTTTTGGCTACACCTTC.

This clone was seen once. The J gene is TRBJ1-1, the V gene TRBV19, with D tentatively TRBD1 (5 bases). The CDR3 is made up of 15 amino acids. V gave up 8 bases and J gave up 3 bases, with 19 bases separating them. Germline V gene data show CDR1 as LNHDA and CDR2 as SQIVND (reference sequence). DNA of the CDR3: TGTGCCAGTTTTTCGTCTACCAGGGATCACACTGAAGCTTTCTTT. This sequence encodes CASFSSTRDHTEAFF.

This clone was observed a single time. The chain employs TRBV2 and TRBJ2-2; TRBD2 agrees at 12 bases. The CDR3 totals 19 residues. V was pared by 10 bases and J by 0 bases, with 15 bases of the junction left unmatched. Germline loops: CDR1 SNHLY, CDR2 FYNNEI. The CDR3 nucleotides read TGTGCCATAAAGGAAATCCCGGGGACTAGCGGGTCGAACACCGGGGAGCTGTTTTTT. Translating it yields CAIKEIPGTSGSNTGELFF.